A single sample gave rise to the 26 T cell receptor beta chains below, sequenced in a study of spatial heterogeneity in lung cancer. Overall study results and limits: Higher tumor mutation counts went along with higher counts of expanded intratumoral alpha and beta TCRs.

TCRdb reanalysed the 5' RACE reads using MiXCR and keeps one entry per CDR3 protein. The sample contains 6,400 or so distinct CDR3 sequences, about 6.7% of which appear only once. Time point: sample taken at primary tumor resection. Antigen specificity for these receptors is unknown. The sequenced sample was lung tumor tissue, obtained at surgery. These receptors were collected from a male donor with early-stage non-small cell lung cancer.

The CDR3 bases are TGCAGCGTTGTTAGGGGTGGAACTGAAGCTTTCTTT. The encoded protein is CSVVRGGTEAFF. V and J are TRBV29-1 and TRBJ1-1; possibly TRBD1 for D (5 bases). Per germline, CDR1 SQVTM and CDR2 ANQGSEA. There are 12 residues in the CDR3. V lost 4 bases and J lost 5, with 11 bases in between. Full variable domain (remainder filled in from reference TRBV29-1 and TRBJ1-1): SAVISQKPSRDICQRGTSLTIQCQVDSQVTMMFWYRQQPGQSLTLIATANQGSEATYESGFVIDKFPISRPNLTFSTLTVSNMSPEDSSIYLCSVVRGGTEAFFGQGTRLTVV.

This clonotype is judged medium-sized (0.01 to 0.1%). The chain has TRBV2 and TRBJ1-1, with D unclear. Germline CDR1 reads SNHLY; CDR2 reads FYNNEI. The CDR3 spans 12 residues. The V and J ends lost 6 bases and 11 bases respectively, with 16 bases between them. The CDR3 protein is CASRDTNLVAFF. The CDR3 DNA reads as TGTGCCAGCAGAGATACGAACCTGGTCGCTTTCTTT.

This clonotype was counted a few times. This chain links TRBV5-1 with TRBJ2-1; D might be TRBD2 (6 bases). Germline V gene data show CDR1 as SGHRS and CDR2 as YFSETQ. The CDR3 has 12 residues. Trimming shortened V by 3 bases and J by 9 bases, and 10 bases separated the two germline ends. Written as DNA, the CDR3 is TGCGCCAGCAGCTCAGAAGCGGGTGAGCAGTTCTTC. Its translation is CASSSEAGEQFF.

Many counts were recorded for this clonotype. V and J are TRBV28 and TRBJ2-2, with 14 bases that match TRBD2. The J segment lost 3 bases and the V segment lost 6 bases, leaving 6 bases of the junction unmatched. The CDR3 has 17 residues. Germline assignment: CDR1 MDHEN and CDR2 SYDVKM. The CDR3 region is CASRGTSGSGYTGELFF. CDR3 DNA sequence: TGTGCCAGCAGGGGGACTAGCGGGAGTGGGTACACCGGGGAGCTGTTTTTT.

This clonotype has only a few counts. The chain's CDR3 is CASSLLPDRAHGYTF. For the CDR3, the DNA is TGTGCCAGCAGTTTATTACCCGATAGAGCTCATGGCTACACCTTC. The V and J genes are TRBV12-3 or TRBV12-4 and TRBJ1-2; D not certain. V shed 2 bases and J shed 6 bases, with 16 bases lying between them. The CDR3 sequence is 15 residues long.

This clonotype was observed many times. The chain joins TRBV11-3 to TRBJ2-2; the match to TRBD1 covers 12 bases. The CDR3 runs to 15 residues. The germline V gene has CDR1 SGHNT and CDR2 YENEEA. The ends lost 4 bases at V and 6 bases at J; junction bases unmatched: 3. The CDR3 nucleotides read TGTGCCAGCAGCTGGGGACAGGGGGCTGCCGGGGAGCTGTTTTTT. Translated, it gives CASSWGQGAAGELFF.

V gene TRBV4-2 combines with J gene TRBJ2-5, with 11 bases aligning to TRBD2. J was trimmed by 2 bases and V by 4 bases; bases with no gene match: 3. The CDR3 extends over 15 amino acids. Germline V gene lookup returns CDR1 LGHNA and CDR2 YNFKEQ. For the CDR3, the DNA is TGTGCCAGCAGCCGGGGACTAGCGGCACAAGAGACCCAGTACTTC. Translated, it gives CASSRGLAAQETQYF.

This clonotype was seen many times. The chain employs TRBV28 and TRBJ2-7; the match to TRBD2 covers 13 bases. The CDR3 totals 15 residues. Germline CDR1 reads MDHEN; CDR2 reads SYDVKM. V shed 6 bases and J 4 bases; nucleotides not matched to a gene: 6. CDR3 in DNA: TGTGCCAGCAGCCCGACTAGCGGGGGGACTTACGAGCAGTACTTC. It specifies CASSPTSGGTYEQYF.

This clonotype was seen at least ten times. This chain uses TRBV28 with TRBJ1-4; D gene unclear. This CDR3 is 13 amino acids long. V shed 6 bases and J shed 5 bases, with 10 bases lying between them. CDR1 is MDHEN, CDR2 SYDVKM, per germline. The CDR3 is CASRPDGNEKLFF. The CDR3 bases are TGTGCCAGCAGACCTGACGGGAATGAAAAACTGTTTTTT.

This clonotype has a count of ten or more. The CDR3 is CASGLDEQYF. In DNA, the CDR3 is TGTGCTAGTGGTCTCGACGAGCAGTACTTC. The chain is built from TRBV12-5 and TRBJ2-7; D remains ambiguous. Per germline, CDR1 LGHNT and CDR2 FRNRAP. V lost 5 bases to trimming and J lost 5 bases, with 4 bases between them. The CDR3 length is 10 residues.

This clonotype was recorded a few times. This chain's CDR3 is CSASNREGYGYTF. The DNA for the CDR3 is TGCAGTGCCAGTAACAGGGAAGGCTATGGCTACACCTTC. This rearrangement joins TRBV20-1 to TRBJ1-2; D might be TRBD1 (6 bases). The CDR3 runs 13 residues. In germline, CDR1 is DFQATT, CDR2 SNEGSKA (reference sequence). V was cut by 6 bases and J by 4 bases, with 15 bases left in between.

This clonotype is medium-sized (0.01 to 0.1%) by share. This chain uses TRBV28 with TRBJ2-3, with D perhaps matching TRBD1 or TRBD2 (6 bases each). The CDR3 contains 18 residues. CDR1 and CDR2 from the germline V gene are MDHEN and SYDVKM. V was pared by 7 bases and J by 11 bases, with 34 bases between. The DNA for the CDR3 is TGTGCCAGCAACGCTTGGGCGCACCGGGGGCGTGGTAGATACGGGCAGTATTTT. Translated: CASNAWAHRGRGRYGQYF. The whole variable domain, filled in from reference TRBV28 and TRBJ2-3, reads DVKVTQSSRYLVKRTGEKVFLECVQDMDHENMFWYRQDPGLGLRLIYFSYDVKMKEKGDIPEGYSVSREKKERFSLILESASTNQTSMYLCASNAWAHRGRGRYGQYFGPGTRLTVL.

By share of the sample, this clonotype is medium-sized. The rearrangement joins TRBV6-1 to TRBJ2-7, with TRBD2 matching over 7 bases. Germline V CDR1 and CDR2: MNHNS, SASEGT. CDR3 size: 10 residues. With 10 bases clipped from V and 3 bases from J, the junction kept 0 bases outside the gene matches. The CDR3 loop is CATGGYEQYF. CDR3 in DNA: TGTGCCACGGGGGGCTACGAGCAGTACTTC.

This clonotype showed up many times. The J gene is TRBJ2-5, the V gene TRBV19; D perhaps matches TRBD2 (6 bases). The CDR3 consists of 17 residues. Trimming pared 6 bases from V and 3 bases from J, leaving 23 bases between. From germline, CDR1 is LNHDA and CDR2 SQIVND (reference sequence). The CDR3 region is CASSLRGPRERKETQYF. CDR3 coding DNA: TGTGCCAGTAGCCTTCGAGGTCCCCGGGAGAGGAAAGAGACCCAGTACTTC.

This clonotype was observed many times. The chain is built from TRBV20-1 and TRBJ2-1; D not certain. Germline CDR1 reads DFQATT; CDR2 reads SNEGSKA (reference sequence). V was trimmed by 3 bases and J by 6 bases, leaving 6 bases between them. The CDR3 consists of 11 residues. The chain's CDR3 is CSASSFNEQFF. The CDR3, as DNA: TGCAGTGCTAGCAGTTTCAATGAGCAGTTCTTC.

This rearrangement joins TRBV9 to TRBJ2-7; 11 positions match TRBD2. The V and J ends lost 5 bases and 4 bases, in that order; junction bases with no gene match: 11. CDR3 length equals 16 residues. Germline values: CDR1 SGDLS, CDR2 YYNGEE. The CDR3 region has the DNA TGTGCCAGCAGTGGTCCCGGGACTAGCGGTCCATACGAGCAGTACTTC. It specifies CASSGPGTSGPYEQYF. Combining the CDR3 with reference TRBV9 and TRBJ2-7 gives the whole variable domain DSGVTQTPKHLITATGQRVTLRCSPRSGDLSVYWYQQSLDQGLQFLIQYYNGEERAKGNILERFSAQQFPDLHSELNLSSLELGDSALYFCASSGPGTSGPYEQYFGPGTRLTVT.

This clonotype was observed at least ten times. V gene TRBV2 combines with J gene TRBJ1-5, with 7 positions matching TRBD1. Germline loops: CDR1 SNHLY, CDR2 FYNNEI. J was trimmed by 4 bases and V by 6 bases; bases with no gene match: 6. This CDR3 spans 14 amino acids. This CDR3 reads CASSWTGGNQPQHF. The CDR3 bases are TGTGCCAGCAGCTGGACAGGAGGAAATCAGCCCCAGCATTTT.

This clonotype is medium-sized (0.01 to 0.1%) by share. The V call is TRBV19, the J call TRBJ1-5; D uncertain. Germline lookup yields CDR1 LNHDA and CDR2 SQIVND (reference sequence). The CDR3 loop spans 13 amino acids. V was trimmed by 5 bases and J by 4 bases, leaving 9 bases between them. The CDR3 nucleotides read TGTGCCAGTAGTTTCTCGGCAAATCAGCCCCAGCATTTT. Residues: CASSFSANQPQHF.

This clonotype is labeled as medium-sized. The V and J genes are TRBV2 and TRBJ2-1; D gene unclear. The CDR3 extends over 12 amino acids. CDR1 and CDR2 from the germline V gene are SNHLY and FYNNEI. V was cut by 2 bases and J by 6 bases, with 5 bases left in between. CDR3 sequence: CASSELSNEQFF. CDR3 nucleotides: TGTGCCAGCAGTGAACTCTCCAATGAGCAGTTCTTC.

This clonotype came up once. The V and J genes are TRBV6-2 or TRBV6-3 and TRBJ2-2, with 12 bases aligning to TRBD1. CDR1 is MNHEY, CDR2 SVGEGT, per germline. The V gene end was trimmed by 9 bases and the J gene end by 5 bases; junction bases not matched to a gene: 16. There are 18 residues in the CDR3. The CDR3 spells CARRNPGQGARGTGELFF. CDR3 nucleotide sequence: TGTGCCAGAAGAAACCCGGGACAGGGGGCCCGGGGAACCGGGGAGCTGTTTTTT.

This clonotype was detected ten times or more. The chain links TRBV19 to TRBJ2-2, with 12 nucleotides matching TRBD2. J gave up 5 bases and V 6 bases, and 10 bases lay outside the gene matches. This CDR3 has 17 residues. The germline CDR1 and CDR2 sequences are LNHDA and SQIVND (reference sequence). The CDR3 loop reads CASSLLAGGPGTGELFF. CDR3 nucleotide sequence: TGTGCCAGTAGCCTCCTAGCGGGAGGGCCCGGGACCGGGGAGCTGTTTTTT.

This clonotype was found many times. V is TRBV5-6 and J is TRBJ2-1; no firm D call. The V gene's germline CDR1 is SGHDT and CDR2 YYEEEE. V lost 4 bases, J lost 3 bases, and 5 bases lay in between. There are 12 residues in the CDR3. CDR3 nucleotide sequence: TGTGCCAGCAGCCGCCACTACAATGAGCAGTTCTTC. Translation: CASSRHYNEQFF.

This clonotype has ten or more counts. The chain has TRBV24-1 and TRBJ2-1; D not certain. Germline lookup yields CDR1 KGHDR and CDR2 SFDVKD. The V end lost 1 base, the J end lost 4 bases, and 13 bases lay between the germline ends. This CDR3 comprises 16 residues. CDR3 protein: CATSDLSTKGYNEQFF. The DNA of the CDR3 is TGTGCCACCAGTGATTTAAGCACAAAGGGATACAATGAGCAGTTCTTC.

The chain has TRBV19 and TRBJ2-5; D not certain. Germline V gene sequence: CDR1 LNHDA, CDR2 SQIVND (reference sequence). V lost 2 bases to trimming and J lost 2 bases, with 9 bases between them. The length of the CDR3 is 14 residues. The CDR3 coding sequence is TGTGCCAGTAGTATACGACTGTCTCAAGAGACCCAGTACTTC. This sequence encodes CASSIRLSQETQYF.

This clonotype was seen repeatedly, ten times or more. This chain uses TRBV6-5 with TRBJ1-2; no clear D gene. CDR3 length: 15 residues. V gave up 6 bases and J gave up 5 bases, with 19 bases separating them. Germline assignment: CDR1 MNHEY and CDR2 SVGAGI. CDR3 residues: CASRVSVGFWYGYTF. The DNA for the CDR3 is TGTGCCAGCAGGGTCTCGGTGGGGTTCTGGTATGGCTACACCTTC.

Sample share makes this clonotype medium-sized. The chain has TRBV3-1 and TRBJ2-2; no clear D gene. Trimming cost V 3 bases and J 6 bases, with 5 bases left between them. Germline assignment: CDR1 LGHDT and CDR2 YNNKEL (reference sequence). The CDR3 is 12 residues long. Written as DNA, the CDR3 is TGTGCCAGCAGCCACCCGGCCGGGGAGCTGTTTTTT. Its translation is CASSHPAGELFF. Full variable domain (outside the CDR3, taken from reference TRBV3-1 and TRBJ2-2): DTAVSQTPKYLVTQMGNDKSIKCEQNLGHDTMYWYKQDSKKFLKIMFSYNNKELIINETVPNRFSPKSPDKAHLNLHINSLELGDSAVYFCASSHPAGELFFGEGSRLTVL.